Listed here is a single TCR beta chain. Trimming took 7 bases from V and 9 from J, leaving 15 bases between them. The CDR3 length is 13 residues. Germline V gene data show CDR1 as MDHEN and CDR2 as SYDVKM. Assay used: immunoSEQ multiplex PCR; TCRdb lists only in-frame clones, some missing. The table records about 100,000 clones, around 82% of them present only once. The sample comes from a study of Ad26.COV2.S vaccination and SARS-CoV-2 variants. The chain recombines TRBV28 with TRBJ2-2; tentative D call: TRBD1 (5 bases). This TCR came from a human donor who had recovered from COVID-19. This material consisted of peripheral blood, taken after recovery from COVID-19. In nucleotides, the CDR3 is TGTGCCAGCACCCGGACAAACCCCAGGGAGCTGTTTTTT. Translation gives CASTRTNPRELFF.